These 21 T cell receptor beta chains came from one sample sequenced in a study of cytomegalovirus exposure and HLA in healthy donors. The primer mix had 60 Vbeta and 13 Jbeta primers. The method was immunoSEQ multiplex PCR; TCRdb's version includes in-frame clones alone and lacks a portion of them. The sample contains fewer than 200,000 clones, 70% to 85% of which appear only once. The sequenced sample consisted of PBMCs. The receptors derive from a woman in her thirties or forties in good health and CMV-seronegative.

The genes are TRBV30 and TRBJ2-3; D perhaps matches TRBD2 (7 bases). The CDR3 loop spans 14 amino acids. Germline V gives CDR1 GTSNPN, CDR2 SVGIG (reference sequence). V was trimmed by 5 bases and J by 2 bases, leaving 14 bases between them. This CDR3 is CAWGHGGPTDTQYF. CDR3 DNA: TGTGCCTGGGGCCACGGGGGGCCCACAGATACGCAGTATTTT.

This chain connects TRBV5-4 to TRBJ2-7; 10 nucleotides line up with TRBD1. Germline CDR1 and CDR2: SGHNT and YYREEE (reference sequence). The CDR3 is made up of 15 amino acids. V shed 1 base, J shed 3 bases, and the junction held 4 bases outside the gene matches. The CDR3, as DNA: TGTGCCAGCAGCTTGAGGGGGACAGGGGACTACGAGCAGTACTTC. Amino acid sequence: CASSLRGTGDYEQYF.

This sequence joins TRBV28 and TRBJ2-7; TRBD2 aligns across 9 bases. V lost 1 base to trimming and J lost 3 bases; unmatched junction nucleotides: 4. There are 15 residues in the CDR3. Germline CDR1 MDHEN, CDR2 SYDVKM. In DNA form, the CDR3 reads TGTGCCAGCAGTTTATTTGCGGGAGGGGACTACGAGCAGTACTTC. As protein: CASSLFAGGDYEQYF.

The CDR3, as DNA: TGTGCCAGCAGCGTAGATCAGCGTCTCTCCTACAATGAGCAGTTCTTC. Its translation: CASSVDQRLSYNEQFF. This chain links TRBV9 with TRBJ2-1; D remains unclear. Germline V gene sequence: CDR1 SGDLS, CDR2 YYNGEE. The CDR3 is made up of 16 amino acids. Trimming shortened V by 0 bases and J by 0 bases, and 10 bases separated the two germline ends.

In nucleotides, the CDR3 is TGTGCCAGCAGCTTAGAGGTCGGGCAAGAGACCCAGTACTTC. Protein sequence: CASSLEVGQETQYF. This chain links TRBV7-8 with TRBJ2-5; D is ambiguous. CDR3 length: 14 amino acids. The germline CDR1 and CDR2 sequences are SGHVS and FQNEAQ. V was pared by 1 base and J by 2 bases, with 8 bases between.

The chain is built from TRBV28 and TRBJ1-5; D is possibly TRBD1 (5 bases). In germline, CDR1 is MDHEN, CDR2 SYDVKM. Trimming pared 5 bases from V and 8 bases from J, leaving 10 bases between. The CDR3 runs 12 residues. The CDR3 nucleotides read TGTGCCAGCAGTGAAGGGGCTAAGCCCCAGCATTTT. Its protein is CASSEGAKPQHF.

This clone was recorded a few times. Other DNA sequences of this sample code for an identical CDR3. This rearrangement joins TRBV9 to TRBJ1-4; D remains ambiguous. V lost 0 bases and J 3 bases, leaving 6 bases between the germline ends. This CDR3 is 14 amino acids long. Germline V gene sequence: CDR1 SGDLS, CDR2 YYNGEE. The CDR3 region has the DNA TGTGCCAGCAGCGTAGGGCAGGCTAATGAAAAACTGTTTTTT. This sequence encodes CASSVGQANEKLFF.

The chain links TRBV27 to TRBJ2-7, with TRBD2 identical over 8 bases. CDR1 MNHEY and CDR2 SMNVEV come from the germline V gene (reference sequence). The CDR3 contains 15 residues. V shed 3 bases, J shed 4 bases, and the junction held 8 bases outside the gene matches. Here the CDR3 DNA reads TGTGCCAGCAGTTTGAGCGGGAGCGGTGTTTACGAGCAGTACTTC. Its protein product is CASSLSGSGVYEQYF.

The chain carries TRBV7-8 and TRBJ1-2; D not certain. V was cut by 1 base and J by 7 bases, with 13 bases left in between. Germline assignment: CDR1 SGHVS and CDR2 FQNEAQ. The CDR3 totals 14 residues. CDR3: CASSLVIPSGGYTF. Here the CDR3 DNA reads TGTGCCAGCAGCTTAGTCATACCGTCCGGTGGCTACACCTTC.

There are a few counts of this clone. V and J are TRBV4-1 and TRBJ1-1; unclear D gene. V lost 1 base, J lost 4 bases, and 13 bases lay in between. There are 15 residues in the CDR3. CDR1 and CDR2 from the germline V gene are MGHRA and YSYEKL. CDR3 coding DNA: TGCGCCAGCAGCCAAGTCCCGGGGTCAGGCACTGAAGCTTTCTTT. Protein product: CASSQVPGSGTEAFF.

In its sample, this clone was seen a few times. V gene TRBV5-1 combines with J gene TRBJ1-2; tentatively, D is TRBD1 (6 bases). CDR3 length equals 14 residues. CDR1 and CDR2 (germline): SGHRS, YFSETQ. Trimming took 4 bases from V and 8 from J, leaving 18 bases between them. The chain's CDR3 is CASSPDSPTSGYTF. For the CDR3, the DNA is TGCGCCAGCAGCCCGGACAGTCCTACGTCAGGCTACACCTTC.

V gene TRBV5-1 combines with J gene TRBJ2-4; perhaps TRBD1 as D (5 bases). Trimming cost V 0 bases and J 3 bases, with 7 bases left between them. Looked up from germline, CDR1 is SGHRS and CDR2 is YFSETQ. The CDR3 has 14 amino acids. This chain's CDR3 is CASSLGQLKNIQYF. The CDR3 DNA is TGCGCCAGCAGCTTGGGACAGCTCAAAAACATTCAGTACTTC.

The CDR3 region is CASSEEGQGYQPQHF. In DNA form, the CDR3 reads TGTGCCAGCAGTGAAGAAGGACAGGGGTATCAGCCCCAGCATTTT. The chain couples TRBV25-1 to TRBJ1-5; 9 positions match TRBD1. Germline CDR1 is MGHDK and CDR2 is SYGVNS. This CDR3 is 15 amino acids long. V lost 2 bases and J lost 5; bases outside the gene matches: 4.

The CDR3 DNA follows: TGCGCCAGCAGCCTGGGGGTGACTAGCGGGTCCCAAGAGACCCAGTACTTC. Its protein is CASSLGVTSGSQETQYF. The V and J genes are TRBV5-1 and TRBJ2-5; TRBD2 matches 10 bases. Trimming took 4 bases from V and 1 from J; bases not matched to a gene: 10. CDR3 size: 17 residues. Germline values: CDR1 SGHRS, CDR2 YFSETQ.

This chain connects TRBV7-2 to TRBJ2-5, with a weak D call TRBD1 (6 bases). There are 14 residues in the CDR3. CDR1 is SGHTA and CDR2 is FQGNSA in the germline V gene. Trimming left V 6 bases short and J 1 base short, with 12 bases between. Here the CDR3 DNA reads TGTGCCAGCAGTTTGGGGGCTTCCCAAGAGACCCAGTACTTC. This codes for CASSLGASQETQYF.

The gene calls are TRBV10-3 and TRBJ2-7, with 10 bases aligning to TRBD2. The V gene's germline CDR1 is ENHRY and CDR2 SYGVKD. J was trimmed by 4 bases and V by 2 bases; bases with no gene match: 2. This CDR3 spans 14 amino acids. This CDR3 reads CAISELAGAYEQYF. CDR3 sequence (DNA): TGTGCCATCAGTGAGCTAGCGGGAGCTTACGAGCAGTACTTC.

The CDR3 is CASSRQGANGETQYF. CDR3 DNA sequence: TGCGCCAGCAGCCGACAGGGGGCTAACGGGGAGACCCAGTACTTC. This chain joins TRBV5-1 and TRBJ2-5, with TRBD1 matching over 10 bases. The V segment lost 4 bases and the J segment 5 bases; nucleotides outside the gene matches: 8. The CDR3 is 15 amino acids. The germline V gene encodes CDR1 SGHRS and CDR2 YFSETQ.

In DNA, the CDR3 is TGTGCCAGCAGCCTAAGCGGGAACCACTACGAGCAGTACTTC. The encoded protein is CASSLSGNHYEQYF. This sequence joins TRBV27 and TRBJ2-7, with 7 positions matching TRBD2. Germline V gene sequence: CDR1 MNHEY, CDR2 SMNVEV (reference sequence). V shed 6 bases, J shed 3 bases, and the junction held 8 bases outside the gene matches. This CDR3 has 14 residues.

This chain uses TRBV5-6 with TRBJ2-3; tentative D call: TRBD1 (7 bases). The CDR3 loop spans 18 amino acids. Trimming took 4 bases from V and 1 from J, leaving 22 bases between them. Germline V lookup: CDR1 SGHDT, CDR2 YYEEEE. CDR3 in amino acids: CASSRQGGGDGGTDTQYF. In DNA, the CDR3 is TGTGCCAGCAGCAGACAGGGAGGCGGGGACGGCGGCACAGATACGCAGTATTTT.

This sequence joins TRBV4-1 and TRBJ1-1; TRBD1 aligns across 8 bases. Germline V gene lookup returns CDR1 MGHRA and CDR2 YSYEKL. CDR3 length equals 16 residues. Trimming took 4 bases from V and 0 from J; bases not matched to a gene: 7. CDR3 DNA sequence: TGCGCCAGCAGCCCTCGCCAGGGGGCCGTGAACACTGAAGCTTTCTTT. Translating gives CASSPRQGAVNTEAFF.

The chain employs TRBV13 and TRBJ2-7, with a weak D call TRBD1 (5 bases). The CDR3 length is 14 residues. Trimming stripped 4 bases from V and 5 bases from J, with 15 bases between. In germline, CDR1 is PRHDT, CDR2 FYEKMQ (reference sequence). The CDR3 DNA reads TGTGCCAGCAGCTCATGGGGCCGATTCAACGAGCAGTACTTC. Translated, it gives CASSSWGRFNEQYF.